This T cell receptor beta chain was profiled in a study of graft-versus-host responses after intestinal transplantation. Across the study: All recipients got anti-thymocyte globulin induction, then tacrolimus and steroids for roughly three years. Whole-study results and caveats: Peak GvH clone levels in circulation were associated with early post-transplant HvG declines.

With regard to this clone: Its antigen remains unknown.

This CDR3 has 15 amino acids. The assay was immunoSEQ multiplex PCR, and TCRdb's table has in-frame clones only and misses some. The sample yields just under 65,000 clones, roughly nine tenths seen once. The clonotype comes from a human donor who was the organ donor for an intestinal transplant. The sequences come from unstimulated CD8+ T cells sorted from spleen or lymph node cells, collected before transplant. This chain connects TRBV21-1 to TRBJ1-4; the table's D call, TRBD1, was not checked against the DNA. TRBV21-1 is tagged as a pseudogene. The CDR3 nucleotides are TGTGCCAGCAGCAAAGGGCAGGGGGCTAATGAAAAACTGTTTTTT. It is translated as CASSKGQGANEKLFF.